The next 14 T cell receptor beta chains were all read from a single sample in a study of T cells expressing NK-cell markers. TCRdb reprocessed the 5' RACE reads and keeps a single row for each CDR3 protein, giving no DNA. In total, the table holds about 430,000 distinct CDR3 sequences. The material sequenced was blood T cells: a sorted CD56 or NKG2C T cell subset, CD4+ or CD8+ T cells, or bulk PBMC T cells (not recorded which). Receptor source: a woman aged 45-65 years in good health.

The V call is TRBV20-1, the J call TRBJ2-1. The CDR3 has 14 residues. CDR1 DFQATT and CDR2 SNEGSKA come from the germline V gene (reference sequence). CDR3 protein: CSAIRTLTANEQFF.

V usage is TRBV12-3 or TRBV12-4 and J usage is TRBJ1-2. This CDR3 has 17 residues. The CDR3 here is CASSLARGGRGFYGYTF.

This chain links TRBV27 with TRBJ1-4; the TCRdb D gene call, TRBD1, has no DNA to confirm it. Germline V gives CDR1 MNHEY, CDR2 SMNVEV (reference sequence). This CDR3 contains 16 residues. CDR3 loop: CASSFLSGGINEKLFF.

The chain uses TRBV5-1 and TRBJ2-5; absent DNA, TCRdb's TRBD1 call cannot be checked. Germline values: CDR1 SGHRS, CDR2 YFSETQ. The CDR3 is 13 residues long. The CDR3 reads CASSLWTGETQYF.

The rearrangement joins TRBV24-1 to TRBJ2-5; TCRdb's D call of TRBD1 is untestable without DNA. CDR1 is KGHDR, CDR2 SFDVKD, per germline. CDR3 length: 17 residues. CDR3 sequence: CATSDPPGTGGQETQYF.

The gene calls are TRBV9 and TRBJ2-2; the TCRdb D gene call, TRBD1, has no DNA to confirm it. Looked up from germline, CDR1 is SGDLS and CDR2 is YYNGEE. The CDR3 is 14 residues long. The CDR3 region is CASSVSRETGELFF. The full variable domain, its missing parts supplied by reference TRBV9 and TRBJ2-2, is DSGVTQTPKHLITATGQRVTLRCSPRSGDLSVYWYQQSLDQGLQFLIQYYNGEERAKGNILERFSAQQFPDLHSELNLSSLELGDSALYFCASSVSRETGELFFGEGSRLTVL.

V usage is TRBV24-1 and J usage is TRBJ1-5. Germline V gives CDR1 KGHDR, CDR2 SFDVKD. CDR3 length: 13 residues. The CDR3 spells CATWEWGNQPQHF.

The J gene is TRBJ2-3, the V gene TRBV5-8; TCRdb calls TRBD1, which cannot be checked without DNA. The CDR3 length is 16 residues. Germline values: CDR1 SGHTS, CDR2 YDEGEE. The CDR3 sequence is CASSPRSRAGTDTQYF.

The genes are TRBV5-1 and TRBJ2-1. In germline, CDR1 is SGHRS, CDR2 YFSETQ. CDR3 length equals 14 residues. The CDR3 protein is CASSLASKNNEQFF.

The chain couples TRBV7-7 to TRBJ2-5; TCRdb indicates TRBD2, and absent DNA this call remains unverified. The CDR3 has 13 amino acids. From germline, CDR1 is SSHAT and CDR2 FNYEAQ (reference sequence). This CDR3 reads CASSFNEGETQYF.

The rearrangement joins TRBV20-1 to TRBJ2-5; no DNA is available, so the TRBD1 call from TCRdb remains unchecked. The CDR3 has 13 residues. CDR1 is DFQATT, CDR2 SNEGSKA, per germline (reference sequence). CDR3 loop: CSAPGHRKETQYF.

This sequence joins TRBV6-2 or TRBV6-3 and TRBJ1-2. The CDR3 is 13 amino acids. Germline loops: CDR1 MNHEY, CDR2 SVGEGT. The CDR3 reads CASSYSDAYGYTF.

The chain employs TRBV5-1 and TRBJ1-2; TCRdb lists TRBD1, though no DNA is available to test this call. CDR1 is SGHRS, CDR2 YFSETQ, per germline. This CDR3 has 14 residues. The CDR3: CASSSTGTAYGYTF. Together with reference TRBV5-1 and TRBJ1-2, the CDR3 gives the full variable domain: KAGVTQTPRYLIKTRGQQVTLSCSPISGHRSVSWYQQTPGQGLQFLFEYFSETQRNKGNFPGRFSGRQFSNSRSEMNVSTLELGDSALYLCASSSTGTAYGYTFGSGTRLTVV.

This chain joins TRBV29-1 and TRBJ2-1; the TCRdb D gene call, TRBD1, has no DNA to confirm it. CDR1 is SQVTM and CDR2 is ANQGSEA in the germline V gene. The CDR3 has 16 residues. The CDR3 protein is CSVEGGQGKFDNEQFF.